What follows describes a single TCR beta chain. What it binds is unknown. The entry originates in a study of T cell responses to AZD1222 COVID-19 vaccine. Trimming pared 2 bases from V and 8 bases from J, leaving 13 bases between. The CDR3 has 13 amino acids. Germline loops: CDR1 SGHNT, CDR2 YYREEE (reference sequence). The protocol was immunoSEQ multiplex PCR, while the TCRdb copy is restricted to in-frame clones and leaves out a portion. The data contain fewer than 140,000 clones, roughly 88% of them singletons. Study-wide points: Without day 14 samples, only post-peak T cell repertoires were studied. Only a handful of AZD1222 recipients tested seropositive at baseline. Recipients of two AZD1222 doses showed rising Spike-specific TCR breadth and depth. Reports say nearly half of spike-specific TCRs go after unmutated variant regions.

The sample was peripheral blood, taken on day 0 of AZD1222 vaccination. The sequence came from an adult in good health. The chain links TRBV5-4 to TRBJ1-2; D call uncertain. CDR3 bases: TGTGCCAGCAGCTTTGGCACCGACCAAGGCTACACCTTC. Translated: CASSFGTDQGYTF.